Following are 16 T cell receptor beta chains from one sample sequenced in a study of blood T cells in healthy people across ages. A sample-barcoded 5' primer and a J-beta primer mix were used in a second PCR of about 6 to 11 cycles. TCRdb used MiXCR to reprocess the 5' RACE reads, holding one entry per CDR3 protein. The sample lists more than 750,000 distinct CDR3 sequences; just under 30% were seen once. These data were likewise used in another study, on T cells of mothers and their children.

The sequencing sample was made of blood. All receptors derive from a woman aged 40 to 50 in good health.

This clonotype was found many times. This chain links TRBV20-1 with TRBJ2-1, with 7 bases identical to TRBD2. Germline V gene sequence: CDR1 DFQATT, CDR2 SNEGSKA (reference sequence). There are 14 residues in the CDR3. The CDR3 DNA follows: TGCAGCTTCAGAGCAGGACTAGGTCTCAATGAGCAGTTCTTC. Translating gives CSFRAGLGLNEQFF.

The V call is TRBV13, the J call TRBJ2-3; 7 bases map to TRBD2. With V trimmed by 5 bases and J by 2 bases, 13 bases remained unmatched. The CDR3 is 17 residues long. Germline assignment: CDR1 PRHDT and CDR2 FYEKMQ (reference sequence). CDR3 bases: TGTGCCAGCAGCCGACCGTCCGGGCGGGGGAACACAGATACGCAGTATTTT. Amino acid sequence: CASSRPSGRGNTDTQYF.

This clonotype was counted many times. A much larger clone differs from this one at a single base, so this may be a read error. The V and J genes are TRBV20-1 and TRBJ2-1; TRBD1 aligns across 9 bases. The end of the DNA fits TRBJ2-7 better, so the J call may be wrong. The CDR3 runs 14 residues. Germline CDR1 is DFQATT and CDR2 is SNEGSKA (reference sequence). The CDR3 protein is CSALDRGSYNEQYF. The CDR3 DNA is TGCAGTGCTCTCGACAGGGGGTCCTACAATGAGCAGTACTTC.

This clonotype was counted only a few times. Germline and junction disagree at one end, which may indicate a read error. The J gene is TRBJ2-1, the V gene TRBV3-1; 9 bases fit TRBD2. The CDR3 contains 17 residues. Germline loops: CDR1 LGHDT, CDR2 YNNKEL (reference sequence). The CDR3: CASSQDQRGDPYSEQFF. CDR3 bases: TGTGCCAGCAGCCAAGACCAGCGGGGGGACCCCTACAGTGAGCAGTTCTTC.

With regard to this clonotype: A read error may explain this, as a much larger clone is one base away. The chain joins TRBV3-1 to TRBJ2-1; tentatively, D is TRBD2 (5 bases). The CDR3 sequence is 11 residues long. Looked up from germline, CDR1 is LGHDT and CDR2 is YNNKEL (reference sequence). In nucleotides, the CDR3 is TGTGCCGGCAGAGGGTTAGGTGAGCAGTTCTTC. Amino acid sequence: CAGRGLGEQFF.

CDR3 coding DNA: TGTGCCAGCAGTTTAACCGGCCCGTCAACTAATGAAAAACTGTTTTTT. Residues: CASSLTGPSTNEKLFF. This chain links TRBV28 with TRBJ1-4; D call uncertain. The length of the CDR3 is 16 residues. Germline V lookup: CDR1 MDHEN, CDR2 SYDVKM. V lost 2 bases and J lost 0, with 10 bases in between. Filled out from reference TRBV28 and TRBJ1-4, the complete variable domain reads DVKVTQSSRYLVKRTGEKVFLECVQDMDHENMFWYRQDPGLGLRLIYFSYDVKMKEKGDIPEGYSVSREKKERFSLILESASTNQTSMYLCASSLTGPSTNEKLFFGSGTQLSVL.

This sequence joins TRBV7-3 and TRBJ1-1, with D possibly matching TRBD1 (5 bases). CDR1 is SGHTA and CDR2 is FQGTGA in the germline V gene. This CDR3 is built from 13 residues. The V end was cut by 5 bases, the J end by 4 bases, with 11 bases between. The CDR3 spells CASSDSGGTEAFF. The CDR3 DNA reads as TGTGCCAGCAGCGACTCTGGGGGCACTGAAGCTTTCTTT.

The chain is built from TRBV2 and TRBJ1-5; 10 bases agree with TRBD1. Germline assignment: CDR1 SNHLY and CDR2 FYNNEI. The V and J ends lost 4 bases and 2 bases, in that order; junction bases with no gene match: 2. This CDR3 has 15 residues. DNA of the CDR3: TGTGCCAGCAGTGCTGGGACAGGGGGCAATCAGCCCCAGCATTTT. Encoded protein: CASSAGTGGNQPQHF.

This sequence joins TRBV5-8 and TRBJ2-7; the D gene could be TRBD1 or TRBD2 (6 bases each). CDR1 SGHTS and CDR2 YDEGEE come from the germline V gene. V gave up 1 base and J gave up 10 bases, with 24 bases separating them. The CDR3 covers 16 residues. The CDR3 protein is CASSLFSSAHTGGQYF. DNA of the CDR3: TGTGCCAGCAGCTTGTTCTCCTCGGCCCACACCGGGGGCCAGTACTTC.

This clonotype has more than one count but fewer than ten. The chain employs TRBV7-2 and TRBJ2-7; 12 bases are shared with TRBD2. Trimming cost V 4 bases and J 9 bases; bases outside gene matches: 16. Germline CDR1 SGHTA, CDR2 FQGNSA. This CDR3 contains 17 residues. Here the CDR3 DNA reads TGTGCCAGCAGCTCTAGGGGGGGGACTAGCGGGTTTACGAGGCAGTACTTC. Amino acids: CASSSRGGTSGFTRQYF.

At least ten counts were recorded for this clonotype. The V and J genes are TRBV6-5 and TRBJ2-3; a weak D match, TRBD1 (6 bases). Germline V CDR1 and CDR2: MNHEY, SVGAGI. The ends were cut back, 2 bases at V and 0 bases at J, with 9 bases in the middle. This CDR3 comprises 15 residues. The chain's CDR3 is CASSYLTGSTDTQYF. The DNA of the CDR3 is TGTGCCAGCAGTTACCTGACAGGTAGCACAGATACGCAGTATTTT.

V and J are TRBV12-3 or TRBV12-4 and TRBJ1-5; 8 bases match TRBD1. Trimming cost V 5 bases and J 2 bases; bases outside gene matches: 8. CDR3 size: 16 residues. CDR3 sequence reads: CASSANQGAGNQPQHF. The CDR3 nucleotides are TGTGCCAGCAGTGCCAATCAGGGGGCCGGCAATCAGCCCCAGCATTTT.

This clonotype has a handful of counts. The V and J genes are TRBV18 and TRBJ1-2; possible D gene TRBD1, 6 bases. Trimming stripped 6 bases from V and 0 bases from J, with 8 bases between. Germline assignment: CDR1 KGHSH and CDR2 LQKENI. There are 13 residues in the CDR3. In nucleotides, the CDR3 is TGTGCCAGCTCCGGACAGTCTAACTATGGCTACACCTTC. Amino acid sequence: CASSGQSNYGYTF.

This chain links TRBV19 with TRBJ1-6, with TRBD1 matching 9 bases. Losses at the gene ends were 6 bases for V and 7 bases for J; bases not matched to a gene: 10. Germline V gene lookup returns CDR1 LNHDA and CDR2 SQIVND (reference sequence). This CDR3 spans 16 amino acids. CDR3 DNA sequence: TGTGCCAGTAGCGACCGAGGACAGGGGAACAATTCACCCCTCCACTTT. It encodes CASSDRGQGNNSPLHF.

The chain employs TRBV7-9 and TRBJ1-5, with D unclear. V was pared by 8 bases and J by 0 bases, with 8 bases between. From germline, CDR1 is SEHNR and CDR2 FQNEAQ (reference sequence). The CDR3 sequence is 13 residues long. CDR3 in amino acids: CASVVNSNQPQHF. In DNA form, the CDR3 reads TGTGCCAGCGTAGTTAATAGCAATCAGCCCCAGCATTTT.

The sample holds a few counts of this clonotype. This chain joins TRBV21-1 and TRBJ2-7; the D segment call TRBD1 is taken from the table without a DNA check. TRBV21-1 is shown as a pseudogene. The CDR3 sequence is 18 residues long. The CDR3 loop reads CASSKEMGQVSTSYEQYF. The CDR3 DNA sequence: TGTGCCAGCAGCAAAGAAATGGGACAGGTATCCACGTCCTACGAGCAGTACTTC.